These 25 T cell receptor beta chains were sequenced from one sample in a study of beta chain features in type 1 diabetes (dated by TCRdb to between 2017 and 2018). Libraries were constructed by the immunoSEQ multiplex PCR assay. All of the isolated RNA was reverse transcribed with the High Capacity cDNA Reverse Transcription Kit, so expressed TCRB transcripts were sequenced. This immuneACCESS table, as held by TCRdb, lists in-frame sequences with V and J called but not all clones. Of the missing ones, under half trace to an unresolved V gene in checked studies; the others have no known cause. For this sample there are around 260,000 clones; over 20% appear just once. 0.028% of the sample rests with the top ten. The antigens for these receptors are not known. Study-level results and caveats: A moderate but significant shortening of TCRB CDR3 length was observed in type 1 diabetes patients in all four CD4+ subsets.

The specimen sequenced was naive CD4+ T cells from blood. What this sample's cell subset or site label stands for: true naive CD4+ T cells. These receptors all come from a woman between 35 and 50 years old with type 1 diabetes.

The rearrangement uses TRBV29-1 and TRBJ2-7; 7 positions match TRBD1. The V and J ends lost 5 bases and 1 base, in that order; junction bases with no gene match: 8. The CDR3 consists of 14 residues. Germline V lookup: CDR1 SQVTM, CDR2 ANQGSEA. CDR3 sequence: CSVFSGTESYEQYF. The CDR3 coding sequence is TGCAGCGTTTTCTCCGGGACAGAGTCCTACGAGCAGTACTTC.

The sample holds a few counts of this clone. This chain joins TRBV6-5 and TRBJ2-1; 10 nucleotides line up with TRBD1. CDR3 length equals 16 residues. Germline-derived CDR1 and CDR2 are MNHEY and SVGAGI. With V trimmed by 2 bases and J by 6 bases, 7 bases remained unmatched. CDR3 sequence: CASSYAGTGARNEQFF. CDR3 DNA sequence: TGTGCCAGCAGTTACGCCGGGACAGGGGCGCGCAATGAGCAGTTCTTC.

This clone was counted between two and nine times. The V call is TRBV30, the J call TRBJ2-1, with TRBD2 matching 11 bases. CDR3 length: 14 amino acids. In germline, CDR1 is GTSNPN, CDR2 SVGIG (reference sequence). The V and J ends lost 4 bases and 8 bases, in that order; junction bases with no gene match: 7. CDR3 sequence reads: CAWKRTSGSDEQFF. The CDR3 DNA reads as TGTGCCTGGAAACGAACTAGCGGGAGTGATGAGCAGTTCTTC.

The rearrangement links TRBV18 to TRBJ1-6; 7 nucleotides match TRBD1. The CDR3 has 15 amino acids. Germline CDR1 KGHSH, CDR2 LQKENI. Trimming at V came to 1 base and at J to 7 bases, leaving 4 bases not matched to a gene. The CDR3 loop is CASSPQGTENSPLHF. The CDR3, as DNA: TGTGCCAGCTCACCACAGGGGACAGAGAATTCACCCCTCCACTTT.

V and J are TRBV6-6 and TRBJ1-5, with D perhaps TRBD1 (5 bases). The germline V gene encodes CDR1 MNHNY and CDR2 SVGAGI (reference sequence). V lost 5 bases and J lost 0, with 8 bases in between. The CDR3 sequence is 14 residues long. CDR3 protein: CASSDSYSNQPQHF. In DNA form, the CDR3 reads TGTGCCAGCAGTGACAGCTATAGCAATCAGCCCCAGCATTTT.

This clone was observed a handful of times. This rearrangement joins TRBV28 to TRBJ2-7; D is perhaps TRBD1 (6 bases). The germline V gene has CDR1 MDHEN and CDR2 SYDVKM. Trimming cost V 6 bases and J 4 bases, with 25 bases left between them. The CDR3 length is 17 residues. For the CDR3, the DNA is TGTGCCAGCAGGCCCCGGATAGGCCGGGACATTCCTTACGAGCAGTACTTC. Translated: CASRPRIGRDIPYEQYF.

The chain's CDR3 is CSVVGLNYNEQFF. In DNA, the CDR3 is TGCAGCGTTGTGGGGCTGAACTACAATGAGCAGTTCTTC. The V call is TRBV29-1, the J call TRBJ2-1; perhaps TRBD1 as D (5 bases). The CDR3 covers 13 residues. Germline V CDR1 and CDR2: SQVTM, ANQGSEA. Trimming cost V 4 bases and J 3 bases, with 10 bases left between them.

In its sample, this clone was seen a few times. The chain links TRBV2 to TRBJ1-2; possibly TRBD1 for D (5 bases). Germline V gene lookup returns CDR1 SNHLY and CDR2 FYNNEI. V was trimmed by 4 bases and J by 7 bases, leaving 16 bases between them. The CDR3 is made up of 14 amino acids. CDR3 amino acids: CASSVYGASGGYTF. The DNA of the CDR3 is TGTGCCAGCAGTGTCTATGGGGCCTCAGGTGGCTACACCTTC.

This clone was observed a few times. CDR3 region: CASSRGGGVSYEQYF. The DNA for the CDR3 is TGTGCCAGTAGCCGAGGGGGCGGAGTATCCTACGAGCAGTACTTC. The chain is built from TRBV19 and TRBJ2-7, with 7 positions matching TRBD1. The length of the CDR3 is 15 residues. Germline V CDR1 and CDR2: LNHDA, SQIVND (reference sequence). Trimming at V came to 6 bases and at J to 1 base, leaving 9 bases not matched to a gene.

The rearrangement uses TRBV29-1 and TRBJ1-1, with 7 bases matching TRBD1. The length of the CDR3 is 13 residues. The ends lost 5 bases at V and 1 base at J; junction bases unmatched: 4. Germline V lookup: CDR1 SQVTM, CDR2 ANQGSEA. The CDR3 protein is CSVLQGRNTEAFF. For the CDR3, the DNA is TGCAGCGTTTTACAGGGGAGGAACACTGAAGCTTTCTTT.

CDR3 sequence reads: CASTPPGVYEQYF. The DNA of the CDR3 is TGTGCCAGCACCCCTCCGGGGGTATACGAGCAGTACTTC. The rearrangement joins TRBV7-2 to TRBJ2-7, with a tentative D call TRBD2 (6 bases). Germline V lookup: CDR1 SGHTA, CDR2 FQGNSA. Between the trimmed V and J ends, which lost 7 bases and 4 bases, there was a span of 14 bases. This CDR3 is 13 amino acids long.

This clone was counted only a few times. The same CDR3 also results from other DNA sequences found in this sample. The chain couples TRBV9 to TRBJ1-4; 8 bases map to TRBD1. The ends lost 2 bases at V and 0 bases at J; junction bases unmatched: 3. The CDR3 has 16 residues. The germline CDR1 and CDR2 sequences are SGDLS and YYNGEE. CDR3 coding DNA: TGTGCCAGCAGCGTTGGGACAGGTGCAACTAATGAAAAACTGTTTTTT. Protein product: CASSVGTGATNEKLFF. Combining the CDR3 with reference TRBV9 and TRBJ1-4 gives the whole variable domain DSGVTQTPKHLITATGQRVTLRCSPRSGDLSVYWYQQSLDQGLQFLIQYYNGEERAKGNILERFSAQQFPDLHSELNLSSLELGDSALYFCASSVGTGATNEKLFFGSGTQLSVL.

V usage is TRBV2 and J usage is TRBJ2-1, with a weak D call TRBD2 (6 bases). Trimming shortened V by 7 bases and J by 5 bases, and 12 bases separated the two germline ends. This CDR3 is 13 amino acids long. The germline V gene encodes CDR1 SNHLY and CDR2 FYNNEI. CDR3 sequence: CASISGLNNEQFF. The CDR3 DNA sequence: TGTGCCAGCATCTCGGGACTTAACAATGAGCAGTTCTTC.

The CDR3 DNA follows: TGTGCCAGCAGCTTAGACAGTCCGCCAGATACGCAGTATTTT. It encodes CASSLDSPPDTQYF. The chain is built from TRBV7-9 and TRBJ2-3; unclear D gene. V was trimmed by 1 base and J by 4 bases, leaving 9 bases between them. The V gene's germline CDR1 is SEHNR and CDR2 FQNEAQ (reference sequence). The CDR3 length is 14 residues.

V usage is TRBV4-3 and J usage is TRBJ2-5, with TRBD1 matching over 9 bases. The CDR3 is 15 amino acids. CDR1 is LGHNA, CDR2 YSLEER, per germline. V lost 4 bases and J lost 5; bases outside the gene matches: 8. CDR3 DNA sequence: TGCGCCAGCAGCCCCCGGGACAGGGATGTCGAGACCCAGTACTTC. Encoded protein: CASSPRDRDVETQYF.

The CDR3 DNA reads TGCGCCAGCAGCCAGGGCCGGGGACAGAACACCGGGGAGCTGTTTTTT. Translating gives CASSQGRGQNTGELFF. The rearrangement joins TRBV4-3 to TRBJ2-2, with D possibly being TRBD1 (6 bases). V lost 3 bases and J 1 base, leaving 12 bases between the germline ends. The CDR3 has 16 amino acids. Germline values: CDR1 LGHNA, CDR2 YSLEER.

This rearrangement joins TRBV14 to TRBJ2-5; TRBD2 aligns across 13 bases. Germline CDR1 SGHDN, CDR2 FVKESK. This CDR3 comprises 15 residues. With V trimmed by 3 bases and J by 9 bases, 7 bases remained unmatched. The CDR3 sequence: CASSQAGLAGRAQYF. The CDR3 nucleotides are TGTGCCAGCAGCCAGGCGGGACTAGCGGGACGTGCCCAGTACTTC.

This clone came up a few times. The chain couples TRBV5-4 to TRBJ2-5; TRBD1 matches at 7 bases. The ends lost 3 bases at V and 4 bases at J; junction bases unmatched: 6. CDR3 length: 14 amino acids. CDR1 is SGHNT, CDR2 YYREEE, per germline (reference sequence). CDR3: CASSSDRAGETQYF. The CDR3 DNA reads as TGTGCCAGCAGCTCTGACAGGGCAGGAGAGACCCAGTACTTC. Variable domain in full (rest from reference TRBV5-4 and TRBJ2-5): ETGVTQSPTHLIKTRGQQVTLRCSSQSGHNTVSWYQQALGQGPQFIFQYYREEENGRGNFPPRFSGLQFPNYSSELNVNALELDDSALYLCASSSDRAGETQYFGPGTRLLVL.

This clone was seen just once. The chain is built from TRBV27 and TRBJ1-1; D might be TRBD1 (6 bases). CDR1 and CDR2 from the germline V gene are MNHEY and SMNVEV (reference sequence). V was pared by 6 bases and J by 5 bases, with 13 bases between. The CDR3 consists of 13 residues. The CDR3 reads CASSPGVRTEAFF. The CDR3 nucleotides are TGTGCCAGCAGCCCAGGGGTCCGGACTGAAGCTTTCTTT.

The chain has TRBV29-1 and TRBJ1-1; no definite D call. Deletions cut 5 bases from V and 0 bases from J, with 7 bases between. The CDR3 sequence is 12 residues long. The germline gives CDR1 SQVTM, CDR2 ANQGSEA. The DNA of the CDR3 is TGCAGCGTTAAAGTCATGAACACTGAAGCTTTCTTT. This sequence encodes CSVKVMNTEAFF.

This clone was counted between two and nine times. J is TRBJ1-5 and V is TRBV25-1; 7 nucleotides match TRBD1. Germline trimming cut 4 bases from V and 3 bases from J; bases unmatched to any gene: 6. CDR3 length: 15 amino acids. Germline V gene data show CDR1 as MGHDK and CDR2 as SYGVNS. The DNA of the CDR3 is TGTGCCAGCAGTGCGACGACAGGGAACAATCAGCCCCAGCATTTT. Encoded protein: CASSATTGNNQPQHF.

This clone was seen a few times. The chain has TRBV5-4 and TRBJ2-5; a possible D gene is TRBD1 (6 bases). The CDR3 extends over 15 amino acids. Germline CDR1 and CDR2: SGHNT and YYREEE (reference sequence). Trimming pared 1 base from V and 7 bases from J, leaving 17 bases between. The CDR3 DNA follows: TGTGCCAGCAGCTTGACAGGGTCGCTCCTAACGACCCAGTACTTC. As protein: CASSLTGSLLTTQYF.

The table lists this clone with a few counts. The chain employs TRBV7-9 and TRBJ2-1, with TRBD2 identical over 10 bases. The trim removed 4 bases at V and 9 bases at J, leaving 3 bases unmatched. The CDR3 totals 13 residues. In germline, CDR1 is SEHNR, CDR2 FQNEAQ (reference sequence). CDR3 region: CASSWGTSAEQFF. DNA for the CDR3: TGTGCCAGCAGCTGGGGGACTAGCGCTGAGCAGTTCTTC.

CDR3 region: CASSFGQGLDEQFF. The CDR3, as DNA: TGTGCCAGCAGCTTCGGACAGGGTTTGGATGAGCAGTTCTTC. The chain couples TRBV7-9 to TRBJ2-1; 8 positions match TRBD1. CDR3 length equals 14 residues. V lost 3 bases to trimming and J lost 8 bases; unmatched junction nucleotides: 6. Germline V gives CDR1 SEHNR, CDR2 FQNEAQ (reference sequence).

There are a few counts of this clone. The V gene is TRBV10-3, the J gene TRBJ2-1, with D maybe TRBD1 (5 bases). CDR1 is ENHRY, CDR2 SYGVKD, per germline. V lost 7 bases and J 7 bases, leaving 14 bases between the germline ends. The CDR3 sequence is 13 residues long. The CDR3 bases are TGTGCCATCAAGTCGACAGATGATAATGAGCAGTTCTTC. Amino acids: CAIKSTDDNEQFF.